The clone carrying this T cell receptor beta chain has just a few counts. Its antigen remains unidentified. The sample comes from a study of PD-1 blockade in classical Hodgkin lymphoma. Study-level results: The study found that TCR diversity rose significantly by C4D1 in CD4+ but not CD8+ cells.

Using immunoSEQ multiplex PCR, the repertoire was profiled, and TCRdb retains in-frame clones only, with some absent. The repertoire includes over 60,000 clones, around 75% of them detected once, and roughly 9.1% sits in the top ten. Relapses following autologous stem cell transplantation were seen in all patients, with brentuximab vedotin exposure varying. The ends lost 1 base at V and 0 bases at J; junction bases unmatched: 2. This CDR3 has 16 residues. Per germline, CDR1 LNHDA and CDR2 SQIVND (reference sequence). The specimen was peripheral blood mononuclear cells (PBMCs), collected before the second cycle of nivolumab. The receptor comes from a human donor with classical Hodgkin lymphoma. The chain is built from TRBV19 and TRBJ2-7; 11 nucleotides agree with TRBD2. CDR3 DNA: TGTGCCAGTAGTATAGCCCTAGCGGGAGGCTCCTACGAGCAGTACTTC. This translates into CASSIALAGGSYEQYF.